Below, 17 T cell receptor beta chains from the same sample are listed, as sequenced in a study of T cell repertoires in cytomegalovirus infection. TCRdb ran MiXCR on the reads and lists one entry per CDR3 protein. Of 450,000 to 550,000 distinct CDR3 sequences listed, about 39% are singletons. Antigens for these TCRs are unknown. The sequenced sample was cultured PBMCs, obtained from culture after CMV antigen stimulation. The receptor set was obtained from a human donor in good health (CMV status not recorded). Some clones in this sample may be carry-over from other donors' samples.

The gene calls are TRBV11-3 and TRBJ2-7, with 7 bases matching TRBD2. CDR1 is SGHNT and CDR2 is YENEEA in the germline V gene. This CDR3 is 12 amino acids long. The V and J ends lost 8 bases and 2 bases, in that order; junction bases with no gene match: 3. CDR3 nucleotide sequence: TGTGCCAGCGGAGCGGGGCCCTACGAGCAGTACTTC. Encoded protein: CASGAGPYEQYF.

CDR3 sequence: CASSTNSGTGSYEQYF. Here the CDR3 DNA reads TGTGCCAGCAGCACCAACTCCGGGACCGGGTCCTACGAGCAGTACTTC. V usage is TRBV7-8 and J usage is TRBJ2-7, with D perhaps being TRBD1 or TRBD2 (5 bases each). The CDR3 consists of 16 residues. V shed 5 bases and J shed 1 base, with 18 bases lying between them. Germline assignment: CDR1 SGHVS and CDR2 FQNEAQ.

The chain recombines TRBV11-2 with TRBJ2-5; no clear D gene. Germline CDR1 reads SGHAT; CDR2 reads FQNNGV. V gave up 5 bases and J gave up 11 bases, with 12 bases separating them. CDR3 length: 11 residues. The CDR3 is CASSHPGVQYF. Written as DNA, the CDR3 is TGTGCCAGCAGCCACCCGGGTGTGCAGTACTTC.

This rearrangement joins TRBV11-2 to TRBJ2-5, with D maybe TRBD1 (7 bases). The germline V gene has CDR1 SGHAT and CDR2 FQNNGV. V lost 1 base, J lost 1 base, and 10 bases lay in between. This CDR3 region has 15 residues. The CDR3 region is CASSLGRGLQETQYF. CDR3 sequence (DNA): TGTGCCAGCAGCTTAGGGAGGGGGCTCCAAGAGACCCAGTACTTC.

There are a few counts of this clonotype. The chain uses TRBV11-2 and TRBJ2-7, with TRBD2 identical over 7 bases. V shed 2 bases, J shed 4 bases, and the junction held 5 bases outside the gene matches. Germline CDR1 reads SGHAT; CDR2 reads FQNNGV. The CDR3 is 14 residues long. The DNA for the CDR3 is TGTGCCAGCAGCTTATCGACTAGCCGGTACGAGCAGTACTTC. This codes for CASSLSTSRYEQYF.

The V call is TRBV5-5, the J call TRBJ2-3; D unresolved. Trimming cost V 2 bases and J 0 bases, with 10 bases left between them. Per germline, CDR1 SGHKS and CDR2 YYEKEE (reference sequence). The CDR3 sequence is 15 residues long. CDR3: CASSFLTGSTDTQYF. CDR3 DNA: TGTGCCAGCAGCTTCCTTACGGGTAGCACAGATACGCAGTATTTT.

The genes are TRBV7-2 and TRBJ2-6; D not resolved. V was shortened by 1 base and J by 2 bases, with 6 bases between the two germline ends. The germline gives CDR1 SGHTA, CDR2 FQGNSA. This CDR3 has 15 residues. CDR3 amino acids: CASSLVLTGANVLTF. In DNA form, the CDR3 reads TGTGCCAGCAGCTTAGTCTTAACTGGGGCCAACGTCCTGACTTTC.

The CDR3 reads CASSSTGSSGANVLTF. CDR3 coding DNA: TGTGCCAGCAGTTCCACAGGGAGCTCTGGGGCCAACGTCCTGACTTTC. The gene calls are TRBV28 and TRBJ2-6; D possibly corresponds to TRBD1 (6 bases). V lost 4 bases to trimming and J lost 0 bases, with 10 bases between them. There are 16 residues in the CDR3. Per germline, CDR1 MDHEN and CDR2 SYDVKM. Full variable domain (missing parts from reference TRBV28 and TRBJ2-6): DVKVTQSSRYLVKRTGEKVFLECVQDMDHENMFWYRQDPGLGLRLIYFSYDVKMKEKGDIPEGYSVSREKKERFSLILESASTNQTSMYLCASSSTGSSGANVLTFGAGSRLTVL.

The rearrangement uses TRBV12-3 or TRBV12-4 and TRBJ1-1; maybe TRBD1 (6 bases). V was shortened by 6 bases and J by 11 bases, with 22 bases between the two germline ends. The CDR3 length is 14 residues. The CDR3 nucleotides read TGTGCCAGCAGCCAAAACAATCTGGGGGCTGTCGCTTTCTTT. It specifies CASSQNNLGAVAFF.

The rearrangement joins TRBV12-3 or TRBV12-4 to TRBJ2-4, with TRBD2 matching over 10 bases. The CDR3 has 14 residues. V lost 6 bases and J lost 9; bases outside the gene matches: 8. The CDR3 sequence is CASSPSGTSVIQYF. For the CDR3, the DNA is TGTGCCAGCAGCCCTTCCGGGACTAGCGTCATTCAGTACTTC.

CDR3 region: CATSSGRVSSYNEQFF. As DNA, the CDR3 is TGTGCCACCAGCAGCGGGAGGGTGAGCTCCTACAATGAGCAGTTCTTC. The chain links TRBV24-1 to TRBJ2-1, with TRBD2 matching over 10 bases. Germline V CDR1 and CDR2: KGHDR, SFDVKD. The CDR3 sequence is 16 residues long. Trimming removed 7 bases from V and 0 bases from J; junction bases left unmatched: 5.

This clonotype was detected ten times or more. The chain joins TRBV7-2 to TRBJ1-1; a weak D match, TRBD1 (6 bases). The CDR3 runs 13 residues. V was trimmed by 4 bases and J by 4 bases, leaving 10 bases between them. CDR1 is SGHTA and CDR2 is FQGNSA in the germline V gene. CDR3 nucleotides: TGTGCCAGCAGCTCCAGGGGAGGCACTGAAGCTTTCTTT. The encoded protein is CASSSRGGTEAFF.

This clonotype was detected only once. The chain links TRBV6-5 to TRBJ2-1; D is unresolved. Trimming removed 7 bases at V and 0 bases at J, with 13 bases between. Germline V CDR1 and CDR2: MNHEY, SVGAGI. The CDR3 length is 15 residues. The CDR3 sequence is CASKLDTSSYNEQFF. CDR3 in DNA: TGTGCCAGCAAATTAGACACGAGCTCCTACAATGAGCAGTTCTTC.

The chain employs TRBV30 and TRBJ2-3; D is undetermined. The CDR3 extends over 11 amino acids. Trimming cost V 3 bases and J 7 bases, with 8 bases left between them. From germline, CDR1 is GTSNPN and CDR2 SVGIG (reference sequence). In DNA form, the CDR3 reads TGTGCCTGGAGCGCCGGGTATACGCAGTATTTT. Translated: CAWSAGYTQYF.

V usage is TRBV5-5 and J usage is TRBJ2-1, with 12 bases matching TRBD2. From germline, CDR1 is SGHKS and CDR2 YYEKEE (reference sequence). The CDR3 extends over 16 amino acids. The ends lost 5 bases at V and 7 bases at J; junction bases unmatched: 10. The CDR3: CASRPWGTSGLNEQFF. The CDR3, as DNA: TGTGCCAGCAGGCCCTGGGGGACTAGCGGGTTAAATGAGCAGTTCTTC.

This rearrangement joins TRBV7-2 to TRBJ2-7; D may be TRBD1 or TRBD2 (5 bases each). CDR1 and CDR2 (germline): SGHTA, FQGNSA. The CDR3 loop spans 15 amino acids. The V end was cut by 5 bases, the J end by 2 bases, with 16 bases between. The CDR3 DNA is TGTGCCAGCAGCCTCACCGGGACGGATCCCTACGAGCAGTACTTC. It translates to CASSLTGTDPYEQYF. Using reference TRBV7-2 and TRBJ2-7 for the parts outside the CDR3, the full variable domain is GAGVSQSPSNKVTEKGKDVELRCDPISGHTALYWYRQSLGQGLEFLIYFQGNSAPDKSGLPSDRFSAERTGGSVSTLTIQRTQQEDSAVYLCASSLTGTDPYEQYFGPGTRLTVT.

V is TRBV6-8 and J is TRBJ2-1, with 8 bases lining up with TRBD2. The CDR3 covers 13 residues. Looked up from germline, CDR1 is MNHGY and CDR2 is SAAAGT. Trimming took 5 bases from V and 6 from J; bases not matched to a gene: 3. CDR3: CASSVGLANEQFF. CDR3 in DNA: TGTGCCAGCAGTGTTGGACTAGCCAATGAGCAGTTCTTC.